These 32 T cell receptor beta chains came from one sample sequenced in a study of CD8 T cells in ankylosing spondylitis. TCRdb re-called the 5' RACE reads with MiXCR, one entry per CDR3 protein. This sample has some 400,000 distinct CDR3 sequences, with about a fifth found just once. Their antigens remain unidentified. Findings and limits, study-wide: Characteristic of ankylosing spondylitis blood, it appeared, was a TCR beta motif comprising roughly eight highly homologous variants.

The source material was blood, either unsorted or a sorted T cell fraction (not recorded which). These receptors came from a male donor with ankylosing spondylitis.

This clonotype was counted a few times. This rearrangement joins TRBV7-3 to TRBJ2-1; TRBD2 aligns across 9 bases. CDR3 length: 15 amino acids. With V trimmed by 6 bases and J by 1 base, 4 bases remained unmatched. CDR1 is SGHTA and CDR2 is FQGTGA in the germline V gene. CDR3 nucleotides: TGTGCCAGCAGTTCAAGCGGGAGGTCCTACAATGAGCAGTTCTTC. Protein: CASSSSGRSYNEQFF. Full variable domain (remainder filled in from reference TRBV7-3 and TRBJ2-1): GAGVSQTPSNKVTEKGKYVELRCDPISGHTALYWYRQSLGQGPEFLIYFQGTGAADDSGLPNDRFFAVRPEGSVSTLKIQRTERGDSAVYLCASSSSGRSYNEQFFGPGTRLTVL.

This chain joins TRBV6-5 and TRBJ1-4; maybe TRBD1 (6 bases). V lost 2 bases, J lost 8 bases, and 12 bases lay in between. CDR3 size: 14 residues. Looked up from germline, CDR1 is MNHEY and CDR2 is SVGAGI. The CDR3 sequence is CASSYRQGWEKLFF. The CDR3 coding sequence is TGTGCCAGCAGTTACCGGCAGGGGTGGGAAAAACTGTTTTTT.

The rearrangement links TRBV4-1 to TRBJ2-1; 8 nucleotides align to TRBD1. The germline gives CDR1 MGHRA, CDR2 YSYEKL. The CDR3 is 15 residues long. The V and J ends lost 4 bases and 5 bases, in that order; junction bases with no gene match: 7. CDR3 loop: CASSRGQGNNNEQFF. CDR3 sequence (DNA): TGCGCCAGCAGCCGCGGACAGGGAAATAACAATGAGCAGTTCTTC.

This clonotype was seen a handful of times. The chain carries TRBV18 and TRBJ2-5; 8 positions agree with TRBD1. The V gene's germline CDR1 is KGHSH and CDR2 LQKENI. J was trimmed by 2 bases and V by 1 base; bases with no gene match: 3. The CDR3 is made up of 15 amino acids. The CDR3 DNA is TGTGCCAGCTCACCACTACAGGGGGGACAAGAGACCCAGTACTTC. It encodes CASSPLQGGQETQYF.

The chain couples TRBV15 to TRBJ2-7, with D possibly matching TRBD1 (5 bases). The CDR3 contains 12 residues. V lost 1 base and J lost 5, with 6 bases in between. Germline loops: CDR1 LNHNV, CDR2 YYDKDF (reference sequence). In nucleotides, the CDR3 is TGTGCCACCAGCAGAGCCAGGGACGAGCAGTACTTC. Translation: CATSRARDEQYF.

V usage is TRBV9 and J usage is TRBJ2-5, with D hard to call. CDR3 size: 15 residues. The V end lost 0 bases, the J end lost 1 base, and 10 bases lay between the germline ends. The V gene's germline CDR1 is SGDLS and CDR2 YYNGEE. Here the CDR3 reads CASSVVGRPQETQYF. DNA of the CDR3: TGTGCCAGCAGCGTAGTCGGACGCCCCCAAGAGACCCAGTACTTC.

Only one count was recorded for this clonotype. The chain carries TRBV5-1 and TRBJ2-2; tentatively, D is TRBD2 (6 bases). Germline CDR1 reads SGHRS; CDR2 reads YFSETQ. Trimming removed 4 bases at V and 2 bases at J, with 15 bases between. This CDR3 has 16 amino acids. The CDR3 loop is CASSALAVGNTGELFF. In DNA form, the CDR3 reads TGCGCCAGCAGCGCGTTAGCGGTAGGTAACACCGGGGAGCTGTTTTTT. Drawing the rest from reference TRBV5-1 and TRBJ2-2, the complete variable domain is KAGVTQTPRYLIKTRGQQVTLSCSPISGHRSVSWYQQTPGQGLQFLFEYFSETQRNKGNFPGRFSGRQFSNSRSEMNVSTLELGDSALYLCASSALAVGNTGELFFGEGSRLTVL.

This clonotype was counted only a few times. The rearrangement joins TRBV29-1 to TRBJ2-1; D is ambiguous. Per germline, CDR1 SQVTM and CDR2 ANQGSEA. CDR3 length: 11 amino acids. The CDR3 sequence is CNVREGNEQFF. CDR3 DNA: TGCAACGTAAGGGAAGGCAATGAGCAGTTCTTC.

This clonotype was seen more than once but under ten times. V usage is TRBV9 and J usage is TRBJ2-5; 9 bases are shared with TRBD2. The V gene's germline CDR1 is SGDLS and CDR2 YYNGEE. The CDR3 length is 14 residues. V dropped 3 bases and J dropped 2; count of bases not matched to a gene: 2. The CDR3 DNA reads TGTGCCAGCAGCGGTACTAGCGGGCAAGAGACCCAGTACTTC. Residues: CASSGTSGQETQYF.

The chain links TRBV27 to TRBJ2-5, with TRBD2 matching over 9 bases. CDR3 length: 15 amino acids. V trimming: 6 bases; J trimming: 5 bases; junction bases outside the gene matches: 10. The germline CDR1 and CDR2 sequences are MNHEY and SMNVEV (reference sequence). The CDR3 coding sequence is TGTGCCAGCAGGGCTAGCGGGGACCCCGGTGAGACCCAGTACTTC. It specifies CASRASGDPGETQYF.

As regards this clonotype: The junction departs from the called germline gene at one end, perhaps through a read error. The chain recombines TRBV20-1 with TRBJ2-3; D is uncertain. Germline lookup yields CDR1 DFQATT and CDR2 SNEGSKA (reference sequence). The length of the CDR3 is 15 residues. Here the CDR3 reads CSARAPGSLTDTQYF. CDR3 DNA: TGCAGTGCCAGAGCCCCGGGCAGTCTTACAGATACGCAGTATTTT.

This clonotype was picked up many times. The genes are TRBV29-1 and TRBJ2-1; 8 bases map to TRBD2. J gave up 4 bases and V 3 bases, and 5 bases lay outside the gene matches. Germline CDR1 and CDR2: SQVTM and ANQGSEA. This CDR3 contains 14 residues. The CDR3: CSVDVSGSYNEQFF. In DNA form, the CDR3 reads TGCAGCGTTGACGTCAGCGGGAGTTACAATGAGCAGTTCTTC.

The J gene is TRBJ1-2, the V gene TRBV29-1; 8 bases are a match to TRBD1. Looked up from germline, CDR1 is SQVTM and CDR2 is ANQGSEA. CDR3 size: 12 residues. The V gene end was trimmed by 6 bases and the J gene end by 4 bases; junction bases not matched to a gene: 4. The CDR3 protein is CSVDRGGYGYTF. The CDR3 coding sequence is TGCAGCGTCGACAGGGGTGGCTATGGCTACACCTTC. Complete variable domain (other parts from reference TRBV29-1 and TRBJ1-2): SAVISQKPSRDICQRGTSLTIQCQVDSQVTMMFWYRQQPGQSLTLIATANQGSEATYESGFVIDKFPISRPNLTFSTLTVSNMSPEDSSIYLCSVDRGGYGYTFGSGTRLTVV.

This clonotype was detected many times. The chain links TRBV29-1 to TRBJ2-1, with 7 bases that match TRBD2. The CDR3 length is 14 residues. In germline, CDR1 is SQVTM, CDR2 ANQGSEA. The V segment lost 4 bases and the J segment 2 bases; nucleotides outside the gene matches: 5. CDR3 protein: CSVVPGRTYNEQFF. CDR3 DNA sequence: TGCAGCGTTGTCCCCGGGAGGACCTACAATGAGCAGTTCTTC.

This clonotype was picked up a small number of times. The rearrangement joins TRBV5-1 to TRBJ2-3; the match to TRBD2 covers 7 bases. J gave up 6 bases and V 3 bases, and 10 bases lay outside the gene matches. Germline-derived CDR1 and CDR2 are SGHRS and YFSETQ. The length of the CDR3 is 15 residues. The CDR3 spells CASSSLWTSEDTQYF. DNA of the CDR3: TGCGCCAGCAGCTCTTTGTGGACTAGTGAGGATACGCAGTATTTT. The entire variable domain, with the rest obtained from reference TRBV5-1 and TRBJ2-3, is as follows: KAGVTQTPRYLIKTRGQQVTLSCSPISGHRSVSWYQQTPGQGLQFLFEYFSETQRNKGNFPGRFSGRQFSNSRSEMNVSTLELGDSALYLCASSSLWTSEDTQYFGPGTRLTVL.

The sample holds a few counts of this clonotype. The chain joins TRBV18 to TRBJ1-5, with 7 bases identical to TRBD1. Looked up from germline, CDR1 is KGHSH and CDR2 is LQKENI. The CDR3 is 15 residues long. The V segment lost 4 bases and the J segment 3 bases; nucleotides outside the gene matches: 6. DNA for the CDR3: TGTGCCAGCTCACGTTACGGACAGGACAATCAGCCCCAGCATTTT. This sequence encodes CASSRYGQDNQPQHF.

This clonotype was counted between two and nine times. A junction boundary mismatches the germline segment, possibly from a read error. The chain couples TRBV20-1 to TRBJ2-1; 8 bases are shared with TRBD2. The germline V gene encodes CDR1 DFQATT and CDR2 SNEGSKA (reference sequence). This CDR3 spans 11 amino acids. The CDR3 region has the DNA TGCAGTGCTAGCTTCCAGCGGGAGATTATCTTC. Translating gives CSASFQREIIF.

This clonotype occurred a few times. The chain links TRBV18 to TRBJ1-5, with 7 bases fitting TRBD1. CDR3 length: 16 amino acids. Germline V CDR1 and CDR2: KGHSH, LQKENI. V lost 2 bases and J lost 6; bases outside the gene matches: 10. CDR3 sequence (DNA): TGTGCCAGCTCACCAAATAATTTACAGGGGATTCAGCCCCAGCATTTT. This gives the protein CASSPNNLQGIQPQHF.

This clonotype showed up many times. The chain recombines TRBV7-9 with TRBJ1-3, with D unresolved. Trimming removed 4 bases from V and 0 bases from J, with 10 bases in between. The germline gives CDR1 SEHNR, CDR2 FQNEAQ (reference sequence). CDR3 length: 15 amino acids. CDR3 sequence reads: CASSSLVSSGNTIYF. CDR3 nucleotides: TGTGCCAGCAGCTCCCTCGTCTCCTCTGGAAACACCATATATTTT.

J is TRBJ1-2 and V is TRBV20-1; 7 bases are a match to TRBD1. The trim removed 3 bases at V and 0 bases at J, leaving 7 bases unmatched. In germline, CDR1 is DFQATT, CDR2 SNEGSKA (reference sequence). The CDR3 has 15 amino acids. The CDR3 DNA reads as TGCAGTGCTAGTCCTAGGGGGCTAACTAACTATGGCTACACCTTC. Translated, it gives CSASPRGLTNYGYTF.

The chain carries TRBV10-3 and TRBJ2-5; D call uncertain. The CDR3 totals 15 residues. V was shortened by 4 bases and J by 2 bases, with 14 bases between the two germline ends. The V gene's germline CDR1 is ENHRY and CDR2 SYGVKD. The CDR3 sequence is CAISGGEAGQETQYF. The DNA for the CDR3 is TGTGCCATCAGTGGGGGTGAGGCAGGACAAGAGACCCAGTACTTC.

The V call is TRBV20-1, the J call TRBJ2-5; 8 positions match TRBD1. There are 15 residues in the CDR3. Losses at the gene ends were 0 bases for V and 4 bases for J; bases not matched to a gene: 7. CDR1 is DFQATT, CDR2 SNEGSKA, per germline (reference sequence). The CDR3, as DNA: TGCAGTGCTAGAGATCCGAAAGGGACAGGAGAGACCCAGTACTTC. Translating it yields CSARDPKGTGETQYF.

This clonotype was found a few times. The V call is TRBV19, the J call TRBJ2-6; 11 bases map to TRBD1. The CDR3 length is 17 residues. Germline V gene sequence: CDR1 LNHDA, CDR2 SQIVND (reference sequence). After removal of 1 base from V and 3 bases from J, the junction contained 2 bases not matched to a gene. The CDR3: CASSIGTGGVGANVLTF. The CDR3 nucleotides are TGTGCCAGTAGTATAGGGACAGGGGGCGTTGGGGCCAACGTCCTGACTTTC.

This clonotype was seen a handful of times. The CDR3 sequence is CATSRHKSNEQFF. The CDR3 region has the DNA TGTGCCACCAGCAGACATAAGAGCAATGAGCAGTTCTTC. V is TRBV15 and J is TRBJ2-1, with no clear D. The ends were cut back, 2 bases at V and 6 bases at J, with 8 bases in the middle. The germline V gene has CDR1 LNHNV and CDR2 YYDKDF (reference sequence). This CDR3 is 13 amino acids long.

This chain uses TRBV7-3 with TRBJ1-6, with D unresolved. From germline, CDR1 is SGHTA and CDR2 FQGTGA. CDR3 size: 13 residues. V gave up 5 bases and J gave up 9 bases, with 11 bases separating them. The CDR3 here is CASSVLMGSPLHF. DNA for the CDR3: TGTGCCAGCAGCGTTCTGATGGGTTCACCCCTCCACTTT.

At least ten counts were recorded for this clonotype. DNA of the CDR3: TGCAGCGGCGCCGGGACTAGGAATGAGCAGTTCTTC. This sequence encodes CSGAGTRNEQFF. The genes are TRBV29-1 and TRBJ2-1, with 8 bases fitting TRBD2. This CDR3 is 12 amino acids long. The V and J ends lost 7 bases and 7 bases, in that order; junction bases with no gene match: 6. Germline values: CDR1 SQVTM, CDR2 ANQGSEA.

This clonotype was observed a handful of times. The genes are TRBV20-1 and TRBJ2-3; D gene unclear. The V gene's germline CDR1 is DFQATT and CDR2 SNEGSKA (reference sequence). The CDR3 has 13 residues. V dropped 7 bases and J dropped 0 bases, with 11 bases sitting between them. The CDR3 reads CSVGGESTDTQYF. DNA of the CDR3: TGCAGTGTGGGTGGGGAAAGCACAGATACGCAGTATTTT.

The rearrangement uses TRBV3-1 and TRBJ2-1; 13 bases match TRBD2. The junction had 5 bases not matched to a gene; V was cut back by 4 bases and J by 2 bases. The length of the CDR3 is 17 residues. Germline V gene data show CDR1 as LGHDT and CDR2 as YNNKEL (reference sequence). In nucleotides, the CDR3 is TGTGCCAGCAGCCCGGGACTAGCGGGGTACGCCTACAATGAGCAGTTCTTC. Residues: CASSPGLAGYAYNEQFF.

This rearrangement joins TRBV29-1 to TRBJ2-7, with 11 positions matching TRBD1. The CDR3 contains 13 residues. V dropped 4 bases and J dropped 4; count of bases not matched to a gene: 3. Germline CDR1 is SQVTM and CDR2 is ANQGSEA. In nucleotides, the CDR3 is TGCAGCGTTGGGGACAGGGGGTTTTACGAGCAGTACTTC. This encodes CSVGDRGFYEQYF.

In its sample, this clonotype was seen a few times. J is TRBJ1-4 and V is TRBV20-1, with D unresolved. The CDR3 runs 15 residues. CDR1 is DFQATT, CDR2 SNEGSKA, per germline (reference sequence). V was pared by 0 bases and J by 1 base, with 9 bases between. CDR3 in DNA: TGCAGTGCTAGAGATACTCGGAGAACTAATGAAAAACTGTTTTTT. Translation gives CSARDTRRTNEKLFF.

This clonotype appeared a few times. This chain links TRBV2 with TRBJ2-2; the D gene is possibly TRBD2 (6 bases). V lost 9 bases to trimming and J lost 6 bases, with 20 bases between them. Looked up from germline, CDR1 is SNHLY and CDR2 is FYNNEI. CDR3 length equals 15 residues. The CDR3 DNA reads TGTGCCAGTTACACCTCCGGGAGTACTTCCGGGGAGCTGTTTTTT. Translated, it gives CASYTSGSTSGELFF.

The V and J genes are TRBV6-1 and TRBJ1-1; D is uncertain. Germline CDR1 reads MNHNS; CDR2 reads SASEGT. Trimming left V 10 bases short and J 2 bases short, with 8 bases between. The CDR3 spans 11 residues. The CDR3 is CATQYNTEAFF. CDR3 coding DNA: TGTGCCACACAATATAACACTGAAGCTTTCTTT.